Listed here are 7 T cell receptor beta chains from one sample, sequenced in a study of T cell repertoires in ileal Crohn's disease. Time point given: neoterminal ileum biopsy at postoperative endoscopy, about 6 months after surgery. TCRdb's table, derived via immunoSEQ multiplex PCR, lists solely in-frame clones and lacks some. Among around 15,000 clones listed, just under 80% were seen once. Sample: ileal tissue. Every receptor here comes from an adult with Crohn's disease.

This clone showed up just once. This rearrangement joins TRBV10-2 to TRBJ2-2; D is undetermined. Trimming shortened V by 8 bases and J by 6 bases, and 4 bases separated the two germline ends. The CDR3 totals 10 residues. CDR1 WSHSY and CDR2 SAAADI come from the germline V gene. The CDR3 loop reads CASWSGELFF. In DNA, the CDR3 is TGCGCCAGCTGGTCCGGGGAGCTGTTTTTT.

The chain has TRBV28 and TRBJ2-7; 9 bases agree with TRBD2. CDR1 is MDHEN, CDR2 SYDVKM, per germline. The CDR3 totals 14 residues. The J segment lost 3 bases and the V segment lost 6 bases, leaving 6 bases of the junction unmatched. CDR3 loop: CASSHPSGVYEQYF. The DNA of the CDR3 is TGTGCCAGCAGCCACCCTAGCGGGGTCTACGAGCAGTACTTC.

This rearrangement joins TRBV29-1 to TRBJ1-5, with D maybe TRBD1 (6 bases). The germline V gene has CDR1 SQVTM and CDR2 ANQGSEA. The CDR3 covers 14 residues. Trimming pared 5 bases from V and 5 bases from J, leaving 16 bases between. The CDR3 sequence: CSVLVGGPDQPQHF. As DNA, the CDR3 is TGCAGCGTTTTAGTGGGGGGGCCGGATCAGCCCCAGCATTTT.

The chain joins TRBV9 to TRBJ1-6; a possible D gene is TRBD1 (6 bases). This CDR3 comprises 16 residues. Looked up from germline, CDR1 is SGDLS and CDR2 is YYNGEE. Between the trimmed V and J ends, which lost 3 bases and 7 bases, there was a span of 17 bases. The CDR3 DNA reads TGTGCCAGCAGCGCCCAAGGGGGTACAGGAAATTCACCCCTCCACTTT. This sequence encodes CASSAQGGTGNSPLHF.

This sequence joins TRBV5-1 and TRBJ2-5; tentatively, D is TRBD1 (6 bases). V was trimmed by 6 bases and J by 2 bases, leaving 14 bases between them. CDR3 length: 14 residues. Germline CDR1 SGHRS, CDR2 YFSETQ. DNA for the CDR3: TGCGCCAGCAAGAGGGACACAGGGCAAGAGACCCAGTACTTC. Protein sequence: CASKRDTGQETQYF.

The V call is TRBV7-2, the J call TRBJ2-7, with D perhaps TRBD2 (5 bases). Germline V gene lookup returns CDR1 SGHTA and CDR2 FQGNSA. The ends were cut back, 1 base at V and 2 bases at J, with 9 bases in the middle. The CDR3 is 14 amino acids. CDR3 sequence: CASSLGTHTYEQYF. The CDR3 DNA reads TGTGCCAGCAGCTTAGGGACTCACACCTACGAGCAGTACTTC.

The chain uses TRBV5-1 and TRBJ2-2, with 7 bases identical to TRBD2. V shed 6 bases and J 0 bases; nucleotides not matched to a gene: 5. This CDR3 region has 15 residues. Germline V lookup: CDR1 SGHRS, CDR2 YFSETQ. The CDR3 DNA reads TGCGCCAGCAAAAGGGAGGGCCCGAACACCGGGGAGCTGTTTTTT. Translated, it gives CASKREGPNTGELFF.